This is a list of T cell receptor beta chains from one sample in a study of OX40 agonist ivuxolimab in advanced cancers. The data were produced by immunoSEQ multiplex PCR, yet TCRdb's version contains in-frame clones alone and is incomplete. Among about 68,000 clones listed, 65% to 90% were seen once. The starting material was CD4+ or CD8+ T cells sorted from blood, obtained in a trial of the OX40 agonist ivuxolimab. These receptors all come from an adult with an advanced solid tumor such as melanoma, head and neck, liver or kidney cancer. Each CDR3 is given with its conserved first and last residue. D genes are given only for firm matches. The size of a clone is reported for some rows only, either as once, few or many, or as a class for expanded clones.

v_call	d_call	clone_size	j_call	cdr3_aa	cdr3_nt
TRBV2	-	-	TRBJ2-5	CASSDQTLGRETQYF	TGTGCCAGCAGTGATCAAACACTAGGACGGGAGACCCAGTACTTC
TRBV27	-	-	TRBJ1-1	CASSFSAGTEAFF	TGTGCCAGCAGTTTCTCGGCGGGGACTGAAGCTTTCTTT
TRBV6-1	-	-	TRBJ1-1	CASVVRANTEAFF	TGTGCCAGCGTCGTCAGGGCAAACACTGAAGCTTTCTTT
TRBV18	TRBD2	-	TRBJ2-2	CASSPPRGAGELFF	TGTGCCAGCTCACCACCGCGGGGGGCCGGGGAGCTGTTTTTT
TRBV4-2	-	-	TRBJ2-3	CASSPRLGTDTQYF	TGTGCCAGCAGCCCGCGTCTGGGCACAGATACGCAGTATTTT
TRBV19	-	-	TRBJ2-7	CASSIDSSYEQYF	TGTGCCAGTAGTATCGACAGCTCCTACGAGCAGTACTTC
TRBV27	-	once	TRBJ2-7	CASSLYPTGDRKDEQYF	TGTGCCAGCAGTTTATACCCTACGGGGGATCGGAAGGACGAGCAGTACTTC
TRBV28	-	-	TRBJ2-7	CASTNSPGGSPYEQYF	TGTGCCAGCACCAACTCCCCCGGCGGATCGCCCTACGAGCAGTACTTC
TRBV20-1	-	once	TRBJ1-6	CSAREGAPLHF	TGCAGTGCTAGAGAAGGGGCACCCCTCCACTTT
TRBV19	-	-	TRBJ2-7	CASSRGTASGEQYF	TGTGCCAGTAGCCGGGGGACAGCGAGTGGCGAGCAGTACTTC
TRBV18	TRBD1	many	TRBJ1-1	CASSPRQGDNTEAFF	TGTGCCAGCTCACCGAGGCAGGGGGACAACACTGAAGCTTTCTTT
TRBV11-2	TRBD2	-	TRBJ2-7	CASTVGLAESYEQYF	TGTGCCAGCACCGTAGGACTAGCGGAATCCTACGAGCAGTACTTC
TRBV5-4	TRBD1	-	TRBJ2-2	CASSPEGTGATGELFF	TGTGCCAGCAGCCCGGAGGGGACAGGGGCGACCGGGGAGCTGTTTTTT
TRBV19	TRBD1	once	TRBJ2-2	CASTTGTGVPGELFF	TGTGCCAGTACTACCGGGACAGGGGTGCCCGGGGAGCTGTTTTTT
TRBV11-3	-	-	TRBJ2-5	CASSLLAGRTQETQYF	TGTGCCAGCAGCTTATTGGCAGGGAGAACACAAGAGACCCAGTACTTC
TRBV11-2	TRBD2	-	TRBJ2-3	CASSINSGPDTQYF	TGTGCCAGCAGTATCAATAGCGGGCCAGATACGCAGTATTTT
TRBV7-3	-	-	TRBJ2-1	CASSLGTTAEQFF	TGTGCCAGCAGCCTCGGGACCACTGCTGAGCAGTTCTTC
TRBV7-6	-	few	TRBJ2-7	CASSLEAEGGEQYF	TGTGCCAGCAGCTTAGAGGCCGAGGGTGGCGAGCAGTACTTC
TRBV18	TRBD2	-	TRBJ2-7	CASSPSLAGVSYEQYF	TGTGCCAGCTCACCATCACTAGCGGGAGTCTCCTACGAGCAGTACTTC
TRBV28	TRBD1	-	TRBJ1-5	CASSSAGQGVRQPQHF	TGTGCCAGCAGTTCCGCGGGACAGGGGGTTCGGCAGCCCCAGCATTTT
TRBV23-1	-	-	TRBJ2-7	CASQDSVASSYEQYF	TGCGCCAGCCAAGACTCAGTAGCGAGCTCCTACGAGCAGTACTTC
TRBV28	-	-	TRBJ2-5	CASSLALERETQYF	TGTGCCAGCAGTTTAGCCCTGGAGAGGGAGACCCAGTACTTC
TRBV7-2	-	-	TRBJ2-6	CASSLLQGTGANVLTF	TGTGCCAGCAGCTTATTGCAGGGGACTGGGGCCAACGTCCTGACTTTC
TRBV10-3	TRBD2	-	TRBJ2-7	CAILRASGYEQYF	TGTGCCATCCTACGGGCTAGCGGCTACGAGCAGTACTTC
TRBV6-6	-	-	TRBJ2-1	CASSPPAYNEQFF	TGTGCCAGCAGTCCCCCGGCTTACAATGAGCAGTTCTTC
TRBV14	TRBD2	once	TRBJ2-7	CASSPGGSSYEQYF	TGTGCCAGCAGCCCCGGGGGGAGCTCCTACGAGCAGTACTTC
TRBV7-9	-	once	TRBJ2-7	CASSLETAYEQYF	TGTGCCAGCAGCTTAGAGACAGCCTACGAGCAGTACTTC
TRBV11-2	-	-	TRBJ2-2	CASSFLVGAGGELFF	TGTGCCAGCAGCTTCCTAGTGGGGGCAGGCGGGGAGCTGTTTTTT
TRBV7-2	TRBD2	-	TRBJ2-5	CASSPLAGDATQYF	TGTGCCAGCAGCCCCCTAGCGGGAGACGCGACCCAGTACTTC
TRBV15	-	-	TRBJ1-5	CATSAKGPNQPQHF	TGTGCCACCAGCGCCAAGGGGCCTAATCAGCCCCAGCATTTT
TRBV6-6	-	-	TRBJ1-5	CASSLGQNSNQPQHF	TGTGCCAGCAGTCTGGGACAAAATAGCAATCAGCCCCAGCATTTT
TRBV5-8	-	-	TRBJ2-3	CASAPAGDSTDTQYF	TGTGCCAGCGCCCCCGCAGGGGATAGCACAGATACGCAGTATTTT
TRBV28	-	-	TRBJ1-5	CATIGQRLLDSNQPQHF	TGTGCCACCATTGGACAGCGACTTCTAGATAGCAATCAGCCCCAGCATTTT
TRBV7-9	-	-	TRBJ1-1	CASSPFRGVGTEAFF	TGTGCCAGCAGCCCATTTAGGGGAGTTGGTACTGAAGCTTTCTTT
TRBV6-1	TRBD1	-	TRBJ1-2	CASRNTGGSGYGYTF	TGTGCCAGCAGAAATACAGGGGGCAGCGGCTATGGCTACACCTTC
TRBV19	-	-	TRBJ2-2	CASSILELNTGELFF	TGTGCCAGTAGTATTCTAGAGCTGAACACCGGGGAGCTGTTTTTT
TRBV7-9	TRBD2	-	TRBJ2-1	CASSPRRASGRASYNEQFF	TGTGCCAGCAGCCCACGCCGGGCTAGCGGGAGGGCCTCCTACAATGAGCAGTTCTTC
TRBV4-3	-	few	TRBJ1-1	CASSPAGAGSYSWAFF	TGCGCCAGCAGCCCCGCGGGGGCTGGGTCGTATAGTTGGGCTTTCTTT
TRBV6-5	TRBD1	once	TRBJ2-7	CASSQTGTGRAEQYF	TGTGCCAGCAGTCAAACCGGGACAGGGCGGGCGGAGCAGTACTTC
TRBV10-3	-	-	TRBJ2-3	CAISTRSTDTQYF	TGTGCCATCTCGACACGAAGCACAGATACGCAGTATTTT
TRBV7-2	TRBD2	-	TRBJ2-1	CASSRGTSGRRLGGEQFF	TGTGCCAGCAGCCGAGGGACTAGCGGGAGACGTTTAGGCGGTGAGCAGTTCTTC
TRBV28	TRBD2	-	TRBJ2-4	CASSFGTSGSSSKNIQYF	TGTGCCAGCAGTTTCGGGACTAGCGGGAGTAGTTCCAAAAACATTCAGTACTTC
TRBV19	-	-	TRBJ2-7	CASSIVRVFHEQYF	TGTGCCAGTAGTATAGTCAGGGTGTTCCACGAGCAGTACTTC
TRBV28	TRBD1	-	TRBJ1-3	CASSGTGGNTIYF	TGTGCCAGCAGTGGGACAGGGGGAAACACCATATATTTT
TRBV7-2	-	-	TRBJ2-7	CASSFGGAGEQYF	TGTGCCAGCAGCTTCGGGGGCGCGGGGGAGCAGTACTTC
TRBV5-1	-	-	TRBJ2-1	CASSIGRGEQFF	TGCGCCAGCAGCATTGGACGGGGTGAGCAGTTCTTC
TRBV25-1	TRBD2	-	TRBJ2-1	CASSDRHGAGGAGYEQFF	TGTGCCAGCAGTGACCGGCATGGAGCGGGGGGCGCAGGTTATGAGCAGTTCTTC
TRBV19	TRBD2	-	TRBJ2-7	CASTAGGGAEQYF	TGTGCCAGTACCGCCGGGGGGGGTGCCGAGCAGTACTTC
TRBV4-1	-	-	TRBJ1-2	CASSQDIPGGNVNYGYTF	TGCGCCAGCAGCCAAGATATTCCGGGGGGCAACGTTAACTATGGCTACACCTTC
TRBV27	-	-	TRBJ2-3	CASSAIDSDTQYF	TGTGCCAGCAGTGCTATCGACAGTGATACGCAGTATTTT